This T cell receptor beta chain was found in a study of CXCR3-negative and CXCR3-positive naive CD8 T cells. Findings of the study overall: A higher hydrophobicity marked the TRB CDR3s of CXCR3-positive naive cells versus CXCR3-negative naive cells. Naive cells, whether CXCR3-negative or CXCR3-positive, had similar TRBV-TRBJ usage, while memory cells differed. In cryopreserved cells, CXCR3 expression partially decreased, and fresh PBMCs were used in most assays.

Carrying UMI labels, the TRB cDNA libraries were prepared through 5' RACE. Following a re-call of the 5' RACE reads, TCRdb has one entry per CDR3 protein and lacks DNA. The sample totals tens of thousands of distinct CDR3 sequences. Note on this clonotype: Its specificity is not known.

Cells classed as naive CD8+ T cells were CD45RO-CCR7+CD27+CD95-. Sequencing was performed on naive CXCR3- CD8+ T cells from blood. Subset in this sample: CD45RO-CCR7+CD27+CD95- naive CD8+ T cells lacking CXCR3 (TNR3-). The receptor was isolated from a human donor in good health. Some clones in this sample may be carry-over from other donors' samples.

CDR3 sequence reads: CSASQGEYNEQFF. The V gene is TRBV20-1, the J gene TRBJ2-1; the TRBD1 assignment by TCRdb is unverifiable without DNA. This CDR3 spans 13 amino acids. The germline V gene encodes CDR1 DFQATT and CDR2 SNEGSKA (reference sequence).